This T cell receptor beta chain was identified during a study of T cell repertoires in cytomegalovirus infection. Across the study: It can be stated that public TCR beta signatures indicated CMV infection as well as a matching HLA type. Study findings and constraints: Adding up the frequency of public TCR beta families identified people who carried CMV plus the relevant HLA. In two of eight donors, the top clonotype was HLA-C-restricted CMV-specific.

TCRdb used MiXCR to reprocess the reads, holding one entry per CDR3 protein. The sample includes about 320,000 distinct CDR3 sequences, more than 8% of them seen just once. Concerning this clonotype: What it binds is not known.

V lost 2 bases, J lost 2 bases, and 4 bases stayed unmatched. CDR1 is MNHEY, CDR2 SVGEGT, per germline. The CDR3 has 15 residues. The sequenced material came from PBMCs. This TCR derives from a human donor in good health (CMV status not recorded). Some clones in this sample may be carry-over from other donors' samples. The chain employs TRBV6-2 or TRBV6-3 and TRBJ2-7; the match to TRBD1 covers 9 bases. The DNA of the CDR3 is TGTGCCAGCAGTTACGTGGGGACAGGGACCTACGAGCAGTACTTC. Its protein product is CASSYVGTGTYEQYF.